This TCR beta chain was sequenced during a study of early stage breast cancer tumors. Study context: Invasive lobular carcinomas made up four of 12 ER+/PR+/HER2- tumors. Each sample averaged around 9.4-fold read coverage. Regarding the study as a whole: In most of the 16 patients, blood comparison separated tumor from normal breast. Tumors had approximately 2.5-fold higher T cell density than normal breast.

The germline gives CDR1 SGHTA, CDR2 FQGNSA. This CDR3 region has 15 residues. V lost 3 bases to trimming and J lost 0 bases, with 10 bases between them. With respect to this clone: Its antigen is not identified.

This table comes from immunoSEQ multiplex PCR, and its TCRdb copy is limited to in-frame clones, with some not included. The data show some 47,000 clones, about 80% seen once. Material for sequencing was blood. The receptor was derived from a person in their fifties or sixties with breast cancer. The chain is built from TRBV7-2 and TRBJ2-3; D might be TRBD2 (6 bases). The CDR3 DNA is TGTGCCAGCAGCTTGGACTACCTGAGCACAGATACGCAGTATTTT. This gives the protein CASSLDYLSTDTQYF.